This TCR beta chain stems from a study of shared clonotypes between healthy human individuals. Overall study results and limits: A reduction in generation probabilities was seen for non-shared clonotypes relative to those shared by all four donors.

Researchers divided each subset's genomic DNA evenly across several immunoSEQ plates. The protocol was immunoSEQ multiplex PCR, while the TCRdb copy is restricted to in-frame clones and leaves out a portion. The data hold fewer than 3 million clones, with less than 95% observed a single time. Donors included only healthy HIV-negative adults lacking recent acute infections or vaccinations. The donor cohort consisted entirely of Caucasian adults residing in Nashville, Tennessee. A remark on this clone: The target antigen is unknown. Other DNA sequences in this specimen translate into the identical CDR3.

The material sequenced was naive CD4+ T cells from PBMCs. The subset here: CD45RA+ positively selected. The sequence was collected from a man between 18 and 29 years old in good health. Some clones in this sample may be carry-over from other donors' samples.

The CDR3 reads CASSSTGYTEAFF. The CDR3 DNA sequence: TGCGCCAGCAGCTCGACAGGGTACACTGAAGCTTTCTTT. The gene calls are TRBV5-1 and TRBJ1-1, with TRBD1 matching over 7 bases. The J segment lost 3 bases and the V segment lost 3 bases, leaving 2 bases of the junction unmatched. Germline CDR1 and CDR2: SGHRS and YFSETQ. The CDR3 contains 13 residues.